The clone carrying this T cell receptor beta chain has at least ten counts. What it binds is unknown. The entry originates in a study of T cell repertoires in cytomegalovirus infection. The germline CDR1 and CDR2 sequences are SEHNR and FQNEAQ (reference sequence). Trimming pared 5 bases from V and 0 bases from J, leaving 9 bases between. CDR3 length: 14 residues. TCRdb re-derived calls from the reads in MiXCR, one entry per CDR3 protein. The sample carries some 920,000 distinct CDR3 sequences, approximately 31% recorded once. The sequence came from a human donor in good health (CMV status not recorded). Some clones in this sample may be carry-over from other donors' samples. V and J are TRBV7-9 and TRBJ2-3; D is ambiguous. Sequenced here: cultured CD8+ T cells from PBMCs, sampled from culture after CMV antigen stimulation. CDR3 DNA sequence: TGTGCCAGCAGCGAGCCGGACAGCACAGATACGCAGTATTTT. It codes for CASSEPDSTDTQYF. The full variable domain, its missing parts supplied by reference TRBV7-9 and TRBJ2-3, is DTGVSQNPRHKITKRGQNVTFRCDPISEHNRLYWYRQTLGQGPEFLTYFQNEAQLEKSRLLSDRFSAERPKGSFSTLEIQRTEQGDSAMYLCASSEPDSTDTQYFGPGTRLTVL.